This T cell receptor beta chain was identified during a study of T-cell reconstitution after alpha-beta-depleted transplantation in children. Broader study findings: In patients about two months after transplant, alpha-beta T cells reportedly arose from several hundred expanded graft clones. Some patients owed their high day-60 TCRbeta diversity to surviving recipient T cells and thymic progenitors. By one year post-transplant, T-cell counts and diversity largely arose from T cells that were newly produced.

Points on this clonotype: Its matching antigen is unknown.

Using unique molecular identifiers, the investigators prepared the TCRbeta library. TCRdb reprocessed the PCR reads with MiXCR, giving one entry per CDR3 protein. The table has fewer than 550,000 distinct CDR3 sequences, more than 9.5% seen once. The length of the CDR3 is 11 residues. V was cut by 6 bases and J by 4 bases, with 5 bases left in between. From germline, CDR1 is LGHDT and CDR2 YNNKEL (reference sequence). The chain couples TRBV3-1 to TRBJ2-3; either TRBD1 or TRBD2 may fit D (5 bases each). Sequencing used PBMCs, mostly from graft donor cells, obtained 180 days after TCRalphabeta/CD19-depleted stem cell transplant. This clonotype was obtained from a female patient between 2 and 10 years old who had a stem cell transplant for aplastic anemia, so the T cells may come from the graft donor. In DNA form, the CDR3 reads TGTGCCAGCAGGGGGGCAGATACGCAGTATTTT. Translating gives CASRGADTQYF.